This T cell receptor beta chain appears in the sequencing data of a study of blood T cell repertoires in COVID-19 (dated by TCRdb to 2019 to 2021). About the study as a whole: Samples covering the acute and convalescent phases of COVID-19 were provided by collaborators in the United States, Italy and Spain. The prospective study material was composed of cDNA or gDNA derived from T cells, B-cell-depleted T cells, or PBMCs. The samples were drawn from two sources: the first 160 participants of the ongoing ImmuneRACE study, and 950 to 1,500 subjects contributed by 6 global collaborators. A de-identified subject ID, COVID-19 status, age in years and sex were almost always included in the sample metadata. The repertoires were released in a freely available public database meant as a resource for research on the immune response to SARS-CoV-2. Where available, HLA class I and class II types were taken from metadata supplied by the sample provider and were not determined by assay-based typing. Deeply sampled blood TCRbeta repertoires from subjects exposed to, actively infected with, or recovered from COVID-19 were included in the dataset. Study-wide findings and limitations: Clinical and demographic metadata were provided uncurated, with the amount varying by source and participant.

The immunoSEQ Assay, a bias-controlled multiplex PCR, was used to amplify TCRbeta CDR3 regions from genomic DNA. Per the original workflow: The number of nucleated cells in each sample was estimated from the amplification of reference gene primers within the assay. Sequence reads were collapsed and filtered to measure the absolute abundance of every unique TCRbeta CDR3 rearrangement. Productive Simpson clonality was computed per sample as the square root of Simpson's diversity index over productive rearrangements. The table was pulled from immuneACCESS by TCRdb, which kept in-frame rearrangements only. Such tables lose some clones; where checked, under half of the loss comes from unresolved V genes, and the rest has no known cause. From that table come the V and J calls and clone size; the DNA was used to work out D and trimming. The sample table shows about 95,000 clones, and under 90% are seen once. The ten largest clones capture more than 3% of the sample.

Each collaborating institution followed its own protocols to collect whole blood in K2EDTA tubes. For TCRbeta analysis, collaborator samples were shipped as frozen whole blood, as isolated PBMCs, or as DNA extracted from either sample type. CDR1 LGHDT and CDR2 YNNKEL were looked up in the germline V gene (reference sequence). Trimming leaves V shorter by 5 bases and J shorter by 0 bases, with the junction holding 12 bases beyond the gene matches. Taken from cysteine to phenylalanine, the CDR3 has 18 residues. The sequence is cut down to CDR3 DNA, 54 bases in frame from base 1. On this clone: Its antigen has not been determined. No qualities accompany the bases; no much larger clone lies one base away.

The V and J segments used are TRBV3-1 (or the pseudogene TRBV3-2) and TRBJ2-2, with 7 bases aligning to TRBD1. The sequenced sample was peripheral blood. The clonotype comes from a woman aged 70-85 years with acute or convalescent COVID-19. CDR3 region: CASSEQGYASSNTGELFF. The sequence in DNA is TGTGCCAGCAGCGAACAGGGGTACGCATCTTCGAACACCGGGGAGCTGTTTTTT.